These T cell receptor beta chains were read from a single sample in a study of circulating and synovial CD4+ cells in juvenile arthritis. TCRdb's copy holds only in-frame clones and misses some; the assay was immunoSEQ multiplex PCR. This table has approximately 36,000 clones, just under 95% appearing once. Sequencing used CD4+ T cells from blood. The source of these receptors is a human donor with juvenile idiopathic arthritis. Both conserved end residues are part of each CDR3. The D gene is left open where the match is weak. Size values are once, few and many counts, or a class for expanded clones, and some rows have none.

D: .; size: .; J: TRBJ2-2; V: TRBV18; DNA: TGTGCCAGCTCACCAGGCGGGGGCAGGTCCGGGGAGCTGTTTTTT; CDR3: CASSPGGGRSGELFF
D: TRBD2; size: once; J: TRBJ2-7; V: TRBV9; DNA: TGTGCCAGCAGCGCGGCCAGCGGGGGTATTTACGAGCAGTACTTC; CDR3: CASSAASGGIYEQYF
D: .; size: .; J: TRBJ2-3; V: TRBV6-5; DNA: TGTGCCAGCAGTTCCTGGCCTACCGGGGGACCAGATACGCAGTATTTT; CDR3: CASSSWPTGGPDTQYF
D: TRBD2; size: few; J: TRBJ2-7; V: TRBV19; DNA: TGTGCCAGTAAGATTAGCGGGGGCGGAAGCTCCTACGAGCAGTACTTC; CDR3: CASKISGGGSSYEQYF
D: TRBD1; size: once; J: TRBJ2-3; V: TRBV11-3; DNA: TGTGCCAGCACTAGACAGGGGGCTTGCACAGATACGCAGTATTTT; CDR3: CASTRQGACTDTQYF
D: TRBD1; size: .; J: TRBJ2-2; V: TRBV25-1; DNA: TGTGCCAGCAGTGAGAGACAGGGCCTAGTGAACCCCGGGGAGCTGTTTTTT; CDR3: CASSERQGLVNPGELFF
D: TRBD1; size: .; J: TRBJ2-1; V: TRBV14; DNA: TGTGCCAGCAGAAGGACAGGGGGCAATGAGCAGTTCTTC; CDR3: CASRRTGGNEQFF
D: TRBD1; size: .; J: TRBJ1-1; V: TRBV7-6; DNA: TGTGCCAGCAGCTTAGACCGGACAGGCGGGACTGAAGCTTTCTTT; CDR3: CASSLDRTGGTEAFF
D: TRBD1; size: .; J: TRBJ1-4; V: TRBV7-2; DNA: TGTGCCAGCAGCCCCTTAGGACAGGGGGGAACTAATGAAAAACTGTTTTTT; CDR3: CASSPLGQGGTNEKLFF
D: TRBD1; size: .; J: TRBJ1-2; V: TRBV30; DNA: TGTGCCTGGAGGACGCTTAGGGGGCTGGTCTATGGCTACACCTTC; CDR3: CAWRTLRGLVYGYTF
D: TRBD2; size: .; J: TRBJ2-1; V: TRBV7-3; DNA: TGTGCCAGCAGCCCCGTAGGGACTACCCTCTTTTCCTACAATGAGCAGTTCTTC; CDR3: CASSPVGTTLFSYNEQFF
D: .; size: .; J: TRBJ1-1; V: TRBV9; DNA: TGTGCCAGCAGCGGGACCAGGGTTGGCACTGAAGCTTTCTTT; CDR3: CASSGTRVGTEAFF
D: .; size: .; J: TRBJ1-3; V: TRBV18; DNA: TGTGCCAGCTCACCAGTTTGGAAGTCGCGGTACTCTGGAAACACCATATATTTT; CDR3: CASSPVWKSRYSGNTIYF
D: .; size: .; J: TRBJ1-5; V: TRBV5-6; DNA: TGTGCCAGCAGCTCCCTAGCGGATAGCAATCAGCCCCAGCATTTT; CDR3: CASSSLADSNQPQHF
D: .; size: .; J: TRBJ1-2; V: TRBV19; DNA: TGTGCCAGTAGTTCCCGCAGACAGGCAGCTAACTATGGCTACACCTTC; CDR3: CASSSRRQAANYGYTF
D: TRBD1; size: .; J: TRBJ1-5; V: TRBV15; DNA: TGTGCCACCAGCAGAGACCTATTAGGACAGGCGAGCAATCAGCCCCAGCATTTT; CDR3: CATSRDLLGQASNQPQHF